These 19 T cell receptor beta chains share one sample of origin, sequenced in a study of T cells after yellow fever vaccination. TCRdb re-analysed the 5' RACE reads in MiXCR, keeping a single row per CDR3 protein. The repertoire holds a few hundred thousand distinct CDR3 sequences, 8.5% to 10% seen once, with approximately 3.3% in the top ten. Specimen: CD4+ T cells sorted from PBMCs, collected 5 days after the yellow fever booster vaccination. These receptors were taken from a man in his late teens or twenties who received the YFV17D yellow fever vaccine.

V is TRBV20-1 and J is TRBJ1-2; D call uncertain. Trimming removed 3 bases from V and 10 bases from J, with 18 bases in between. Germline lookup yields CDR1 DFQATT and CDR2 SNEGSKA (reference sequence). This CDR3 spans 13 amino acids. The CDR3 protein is CSAREGPTGVYTF. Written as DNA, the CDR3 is TGCAGTGCTAGGGAAGGGCCAACGGGCGTCTACACCTTC.

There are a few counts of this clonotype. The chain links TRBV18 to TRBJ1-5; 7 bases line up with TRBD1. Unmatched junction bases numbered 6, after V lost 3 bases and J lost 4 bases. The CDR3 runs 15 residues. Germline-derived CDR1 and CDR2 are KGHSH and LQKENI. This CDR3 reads CASSPGQNENQPQHF. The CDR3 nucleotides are TGTGCCAGCTCACCGGGACAGAATGAGAATCAGCCCCAGCATTTT.

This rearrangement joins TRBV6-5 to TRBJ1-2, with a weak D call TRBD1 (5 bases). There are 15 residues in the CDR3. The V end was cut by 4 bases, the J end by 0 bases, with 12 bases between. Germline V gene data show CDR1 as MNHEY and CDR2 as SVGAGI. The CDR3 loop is CASSFRDDTNYGYTF. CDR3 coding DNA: TGTGCCAGCAGTTTCCGGGACGATACTAACTATGGCTACACCTTC.

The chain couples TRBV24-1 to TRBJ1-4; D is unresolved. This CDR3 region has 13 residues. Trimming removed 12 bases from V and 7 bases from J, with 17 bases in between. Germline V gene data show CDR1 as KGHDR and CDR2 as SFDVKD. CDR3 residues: CAAQRDTGEKLFF. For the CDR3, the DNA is TGTGCCGCTCAACGGGATACGGGTGAAAAACTGTTTTTT.

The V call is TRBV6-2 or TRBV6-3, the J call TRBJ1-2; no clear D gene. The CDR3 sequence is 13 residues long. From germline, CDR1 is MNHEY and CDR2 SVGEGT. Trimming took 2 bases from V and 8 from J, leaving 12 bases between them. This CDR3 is CASSYGIARGYTF. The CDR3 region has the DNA TGTGCCAGCAGTTACGGAATCGCGAGGGGCTACACCTTC.

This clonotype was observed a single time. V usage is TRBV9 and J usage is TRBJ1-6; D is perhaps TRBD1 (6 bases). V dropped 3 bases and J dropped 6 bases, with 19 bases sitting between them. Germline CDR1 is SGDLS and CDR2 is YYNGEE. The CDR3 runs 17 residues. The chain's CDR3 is CASSESPTGTFNSPLHF. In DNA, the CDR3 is TGTGCCAGCAGCGAGAGTCCCACAGGGACCTTTAATTCACCCCTCCACTTT.

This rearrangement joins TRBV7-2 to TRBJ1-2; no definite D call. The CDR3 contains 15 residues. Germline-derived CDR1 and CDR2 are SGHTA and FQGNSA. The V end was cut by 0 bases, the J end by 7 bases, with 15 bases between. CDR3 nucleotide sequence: TGTGCCAGCAGCTTAGCGTCGGCGGGTTGGAGTGGCTACACCTTC. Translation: CASSLASAGWSGYTF.

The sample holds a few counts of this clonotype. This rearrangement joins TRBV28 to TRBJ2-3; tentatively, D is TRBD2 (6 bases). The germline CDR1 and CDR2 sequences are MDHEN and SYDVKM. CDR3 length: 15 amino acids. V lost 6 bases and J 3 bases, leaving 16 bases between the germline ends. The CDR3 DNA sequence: TGTGCCAGCAGCAAGGAGGGGCCGCGGACAGATACGCAGTATTTT. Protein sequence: CASSKEGPRTDTQYF.

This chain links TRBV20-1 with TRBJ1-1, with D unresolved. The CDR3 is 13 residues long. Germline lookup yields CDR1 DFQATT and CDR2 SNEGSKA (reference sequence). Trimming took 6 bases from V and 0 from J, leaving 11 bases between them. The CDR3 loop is CSASPTVNTEAFF. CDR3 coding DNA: TGCAGTGCAAGCCCCACAGTGAACACTGAAGCTTTCTTT.

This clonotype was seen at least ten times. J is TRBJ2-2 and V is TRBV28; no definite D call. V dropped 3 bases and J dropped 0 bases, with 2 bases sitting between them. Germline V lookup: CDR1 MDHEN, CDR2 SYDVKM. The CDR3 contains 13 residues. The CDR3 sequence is CASSFPNTGELFF. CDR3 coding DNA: TGTGCCAGCAGTTTCCCGAACACCGGGGAGCTGTTTTTT.

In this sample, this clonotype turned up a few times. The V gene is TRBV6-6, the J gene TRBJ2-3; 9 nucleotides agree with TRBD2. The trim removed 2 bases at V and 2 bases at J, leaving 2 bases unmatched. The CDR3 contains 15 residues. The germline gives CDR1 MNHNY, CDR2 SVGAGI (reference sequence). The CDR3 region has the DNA TGTGCCAGCAGTTACAGACTAGCGGACACAGATACGCAGTATTTT. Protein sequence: CASSYRLADTDTQYF.

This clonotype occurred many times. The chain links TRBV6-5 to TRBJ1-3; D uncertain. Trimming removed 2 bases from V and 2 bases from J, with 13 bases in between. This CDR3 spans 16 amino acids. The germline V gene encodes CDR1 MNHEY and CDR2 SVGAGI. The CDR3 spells CASSYGLGGTGNTIYF. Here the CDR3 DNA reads TGTGCCAGCAGTTACGGTTTGGGAGGAACTGGAAACACCATATATTTT.

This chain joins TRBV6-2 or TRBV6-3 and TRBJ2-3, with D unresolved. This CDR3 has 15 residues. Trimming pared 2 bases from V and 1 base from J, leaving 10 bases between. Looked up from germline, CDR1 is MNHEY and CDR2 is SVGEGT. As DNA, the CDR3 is TGTGCCAGCAGTTACGACGAAGTGGGCACAGATACGCAGTATTTT. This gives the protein CASSYDEVGTDTQYF.

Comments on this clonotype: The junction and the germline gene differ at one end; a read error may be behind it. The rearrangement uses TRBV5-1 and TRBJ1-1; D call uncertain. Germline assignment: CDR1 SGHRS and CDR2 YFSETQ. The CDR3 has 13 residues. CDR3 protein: CASSHGVVTEAFF. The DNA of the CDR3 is TGTGCCAGCAGCCATGGGGTGGTCACTGAAGCTTTCTTT.

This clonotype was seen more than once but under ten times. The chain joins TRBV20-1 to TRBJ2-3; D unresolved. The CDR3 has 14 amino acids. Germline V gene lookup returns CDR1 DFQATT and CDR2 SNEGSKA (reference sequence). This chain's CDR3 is CSLISGPITDTQYF. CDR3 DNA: TGCAGCCTCATTTCCGGGCCGATCACAGATACGCAGTATTTT.

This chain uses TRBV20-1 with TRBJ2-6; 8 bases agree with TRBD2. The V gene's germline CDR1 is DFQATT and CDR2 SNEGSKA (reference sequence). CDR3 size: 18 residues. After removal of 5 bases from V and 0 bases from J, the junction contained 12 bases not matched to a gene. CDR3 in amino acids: CSAQGILAGSSGANVLTF. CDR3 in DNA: TGCAGTGCTCAGGGGATTTTAGCGGGAAGCTCTGGGGCCAACGTCCTGACTTTC.

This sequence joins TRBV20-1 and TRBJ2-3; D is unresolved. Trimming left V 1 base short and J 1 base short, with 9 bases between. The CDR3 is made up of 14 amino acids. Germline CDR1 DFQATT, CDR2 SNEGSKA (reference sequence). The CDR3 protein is CSARGQSGTDTQYF. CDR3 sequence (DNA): TGCAGTGCTAGAGGGCAATCTGGCACAGATACGCAGTATTTT.

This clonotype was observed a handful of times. This CDR3 reads CSAGRPGGGYTF. In DNA, the CDR3 is TGCAGTGCTGGACGCCCCGGGGGGGGGTACACCTTC. This chain links TRBV20-1 with TRBJ1-2, with a possible D match to TRBD1 (5 bases). V lost 5 bases and J 11 bases, leaving 18 bases between the germline ends. The CDR3 is 12 residues long. Germline V gene sequence: CDR1 DFQATT, CDR2 SNEGSKA (reference sequence).

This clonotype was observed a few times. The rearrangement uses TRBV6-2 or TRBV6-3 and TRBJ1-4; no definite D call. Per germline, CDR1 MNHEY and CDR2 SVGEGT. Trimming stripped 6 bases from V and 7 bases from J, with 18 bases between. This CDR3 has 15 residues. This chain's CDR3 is CASSTLMGSIEKLFF. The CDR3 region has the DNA TGTGCCAGCAGCACCCTGATGGGAAGTATTGAAAAACTGTTTTTT.